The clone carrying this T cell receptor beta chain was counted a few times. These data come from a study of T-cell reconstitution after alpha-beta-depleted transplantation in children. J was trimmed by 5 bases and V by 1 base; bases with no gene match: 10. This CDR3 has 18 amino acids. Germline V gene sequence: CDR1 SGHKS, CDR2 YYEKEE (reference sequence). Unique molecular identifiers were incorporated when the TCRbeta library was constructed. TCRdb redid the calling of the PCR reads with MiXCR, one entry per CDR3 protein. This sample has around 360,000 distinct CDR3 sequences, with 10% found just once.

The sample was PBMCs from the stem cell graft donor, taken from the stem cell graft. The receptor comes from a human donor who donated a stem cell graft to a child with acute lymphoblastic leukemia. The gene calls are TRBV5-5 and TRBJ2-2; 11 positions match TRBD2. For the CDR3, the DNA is TGTGCCAGCAGCTTGTGGACTAGACTAGCGGGACGGACCGGGGAGCTGTTTTTT. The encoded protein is CASSLWTRLAGRTGELFF.